Listed here are 18 T cell receptor beta chains from one sample, sequenced in a study of blood T cell repertoires in COVID-19. This table comes from immunoSEQ multiplex PCR, and its TCRdb copy is limited to in-frame clones, with some not included. This table holds about 150,000 clones, approximately 79% found once. The sequencing input was PBMCs or T cells enriched from blood (not recorded which). The receptor set was obtained from a man aged 45 to 65 who had recovered from COVID-19.

The gene calls are TRBV19 and TRBJ2-3, with D possibly being TRBD1 (5 bases). Germline assignment: CDR1 LNHDA and CDR2 SQIVND (reference sequence). V gave up 0 bases and J gave up 9 bases, with 10 bases separating them. This CDR3 spans 13 amino acids. For the CDR3, the DNA is TGTGCCAGTAGTATAGATCAGGCAGGGACGCAGTATTTT. Protein: CASSIDQAGTQYF.

The rearrangement links TRBV9 to TRBJ1-3, with D maybe TRBD1 (5 bases). This CDR3 is 15 amino acids long. Trimming stripped 3 bases from V and 2 bases from J, with 12 bases between. Germline CDR1 is SGDLS and CDR2 is YYNGEE. The CDR3 reads CASSAGNTPGNTIYF. CDR3 DNA sequence: TGTGCCAGCAGCGCAGGGAACACGCCTGGAAACACCATATATTTT.

This rearrangement joins TRBV7-9 to TRBJ1-2, with D uncertain. Trimming shortened V by 5 bases and J by 8 bases, and 15 bases separated the two germline ends. Germline CDR1 reads SEHNR; CDR2 reads FQNEAQ (reference sequence). This CDR3 region has 13 residues. CDR3 loop: CASSLGEGGGYTF. The CDR3 region has the DNA TGTGCCAGCAGCCTCGGGGAGGGAGGGGGCTACACCTTC.

V is TRBV19 and J is TRBJ2-3; 7 bases line up with TRBD2. Germline CDR1 reads LNHDA; CDR2 reads SQIVND (reference sequence). The V gene end was trimmed by 5 bases and the J gene end by 3 bases; junction bases not matched to a gene: 5. The CDR3 is 14 amino acids. The CDR3 DNA reads as TGTGCCAGTAGTCCGGGGGGTTGGACAGATACGCAGTATTTT. Translation: CASSPGGWTDTQYF.

This chain uses TRBV9 with TRBJ2-1, with TRBD2 as a possible D gene (5 bases). The CDR3 is 16 residues long. With 4 bases removed from V and 2 bases from J, the gap between germline ends came to 16 bases. The V gene's germline CDR1 is SGDLS and CDR2 YYNGEE. The CDR3 spells CASSSNTPGTYNEQFF. In DNA, the CDR3 is TGTGCCAGCAGCTCTAACACTCCGGGAACCTACAATGAGCAGTTCTTC.

This clone occurred once. The chain carries TRBV18 and TRBJ1-1, with a tentative D call TRBD1 (6 bases). This CDR3 has 12 amino acids. The germline CDR1 and CDR2 sequences are KGHSH and LQKENI. V lost 8 bases to trimming and J lost 11 bases, with 18 bases between them. The CDR3 sequence is CASQTGSRAAFF. CDR3 nucleotide sequence: TGTGCCAGCCAAACAGGGTCGCGGGCTGCTTTCTTT.

The genes are TRBV12-3 or TRBV12-4 and TRBJ2-1, with D perhaps matching TRBD1 (6 bases). V was shortened by 2 bases and J by 15 bases, with 11 bases between the two germline ends. The CDR3 spans 11 residues. CDR3 loop: CASSLTGHLFF. Here the CDR3 DNA reads TGTGCCAGCAGTTTAACGGGACATCTGTTCTTC.

The chain uses TRBV18 and TRBJ2-1; no clear D gene. The CDR3 runs 15 residues. Trimming removed 2 bases at V and 0 bases at J, with 8 bases between. Germline assignment: CDR1 KGHSH and CDR2 LQKENI. CDR3 protein: CASSPSSDSYNEQFF. Here the CDR3 DNA reads TGTGCCAGCTCACCATCGAGTGACTCCTACAATGAGCAGTTCTTC.

The chain joins TRBV4-2 to TRBJ1-1; D not resolved. The CDR3 consists of 14 residues. V was cut by 1 base and J by 1 base, with 7 bases left in between. Germline CDR1 and CDR2: LGHNA and YNFKEQ. The CDR3: CASSQVAENTEAFF. The DNA for the CDR3 is TGTGCCAGCAGCCAAGTAGCGGAGAACACTGAAGCTTTCTTT.

This clone was seen many times. CDR3 residues: CASSEGTSGARTDTQYF. The CDR3, as DNA: TGTGCCAGCAGTGAAGGAACTAGCGGGGCCCGCACAGATACGCAGTATTTT. The V and J genes are TRBV25-1 and TRBJ2-3; 10 nucleotides line up with TRBD2. Germline V CDR1 and CDR2: MGHDK, SYGVNS. This CDR3 has 17 residues. V was pared by 2 bases and J by 1 base, with 6 bases of the junction left unmatched.

V is TRBV5-1 and J is TRBJ1-1; 7 bases match TRBD1. CDR1 and CDR2 from the germline V gene are SGHRS and YFSETQ. The CDR3 covers 14 residues. V shed 1 base, J shed 1 base, and the junction held 1 base outside the gene matches. The CDR3 reads CASSLRQGNTEAFF. Written as DNA, the CDR3 is TGCGCCAGCAGCTTGCGACAGGGGAACACTGAAGCTTTCTTT.

This clone is a singleton in its sample. The rearrangement uses TRBV5-1 and TRBJ2-2; 8 bases align to TRBD1. Per the germline V gene, CDR1 is SGHRS and CDR2 is YFSETQ. J gave up 5 bases and V 0 bases, and 6 bases lay outside the gene matches. This CDR3 contains 16 residues. CDR3: CASSLDGTGKTGELFF. The CDR3 DNA reads as TGCGCCAGCAGCTTGGACGGGACAGGAAAGACCGGGGAGCTGTTTTTT.

The chain combines TRBV10-3 with TRBJ1-2, with 8 bases lining up with TRBD1. CDR1 and CDR2 from the germline V gene are ENHRY and SYGVKD. This CDR3 comprises 13 residues. V lost 6 bases to trimming and J lost 2 bases; unmatched junction nucleotides: 2. The CDR3 reads CAIRQGVNYGYTF. For the CDR3, the DNA is TGTGCCATCAGACAGGGGGTGAACTATGGCTACACCTTC.

The CDR3 DNA reads TGTGCCAGCGGGAGTGACTATGGCTACACCTTC. Translated: CASGSDYGYTF. The gene calls are TRBV7-6 and TRBJ1-2; D uncertain. CDR3 size: 11 residues. V was cut by 8 bases and J by 3 bases, with 7 bases left in between. Germline values: CDR1 SGHVS, CDR2 FNYEAQ.

The rearrangement joins TRBV6-4 to TRBJ1-1, with 8 bases aligning to TRBD1. V lost 6 bases to trimming and J lost 2 bases; unmatched junction nucleotides: 2. This CDR3 has 13 residues. The germline V gene encodes CDR1 MRHNA and CDR2 SNTAGT. The CDR3 region is CASRQGGNTEAFF. As DNA, the CDR3 is TGTGCCAGCAGACAGGGGGGCAACACTGAAGCTTTCTTT.

The table lists this clone with a count of one. The rearrangement joins TRBV15 to TRBJ1-4; D ambiguous. CDR3 size: 15 residues. Trimming removed 1 base at V and 6 bases at J, with 12 bases between. The germline V gene has CDR1 LNHNV and CDR2 YYDKDF (reference sequence). CDR3 sequence reads: CATSRGVGLDEKLFF. The CDR3 DNA reads TGTGCCACCAGCAGAGGGGTCGGGTTAGATGAAAAACTGTTTTTT. Variable domain in full (rest from reference TRBV15 and TRBJ1-4): DAMVIQNPRYQVTQFGKPVTLSCSQTLNHNVMYWYQQKSSQAPKLLFHYYDKDFNNEADTPDNFQSRRPNTSFCFLDIRSPGLGDTAMYLCATSRGVGLDEKLFFGSGTQLSVL.

This chain connects TRBV19 to TRBJ2-5, with 9 bases aligning to TRBD2. The CDR3 covers 17 residues. CDR1 and CDR2 from the germline V gene are LNHDA and SQIVND (reference sequence). V trimming: 4 bases; J trimming: 7 bases; junction bases outside the gene matches: 16. The CDR3 region is CASSSGGASSLLGTQYF. The CDR3 nucleotides read TGTGCCAGTAGTAGCGGGGGGGCTAGCTCCTTGTTGGGGACCCAGTACTTC.

The J gene is TRBJ2-2, the V gene TRBV14; 8 nucleotides line up with TRBD2. This CDR3 has 16 residues. J gave up 4 bases and V 4 bases, and 8 bases lay outside the gene matches. Per germline, CDR1 SGHDN and CDR2 FVKESK. This CDR3 is CASSRRGAAGTGELFF. The CDR3 DNA reads as TGTGCCAGCAGCCGGCGGGGGGCCGCGGGCACCGGGGAGCTGTTTTTT.